Listed below are T cell receptor beta chains from one sample, sequenced in a study of cytomegalovirus exposure and HLA in healthy donors. Profiled with immunoSEQ multiplex PCR; TCRdb holds only in-frame clones, not every one. The table lists roughly 100,000 clones, roughly 71% of them singletons. The sequenced material came from PBMCs. The receptors originated from a man in his forties or fifties in good health and CMV-seropositive. Each CDR3 is given with its conserved first and last residue. D genes are given only for firm matches. Only some rows state a clone size, as once, few, many or a class for expanded clones.

d_call | j_call | clone_size | v_call | cdr3_nt | cdr3_aa
TRBD1 | TRBJ1-3 | NA | TRBV11-2 | TGTGCCAGCAGCTTCGACAGGGTCCCTGGAAACACCATATATTTT | CASSFDRVPGNTIYF
TRBD1 | TRBJ1-1 | few | TRBV27 | TGTGCCAGCAGTCAGGGACAGGGAGCTTTCTTT | CASSQGQGAFF
NA | TRBJ2-1 | NA | TRBV7-2 | TGTGCCAGCAGCTTAGTTATACACTCCTACAATGAGCAGTTCTTC | CASSLVIHSYNEQFF
TRBD1 | TRBJ2-2 | NA | TRBV27 | TGTGCCAGCAGTTTTAGGCCGAGACAGGGTATCACCGGGGAGCTGTTTTTT | CASSFRPRQGITGELFF
TRBD1 | TRBJ2-7 | NA | TRBV5-1 | TGCGCCAGCAGCTGGACAGGCGCTGGCTACGAGCAGTACTTC | CASSWTGAGYEQYF
NA | TRBJ1-5 | NA | TRBV9 | TGTGCCAGCAGCGTAGGGGGGGGACCCAATCAGCCCCAGCATTTT | CASSVGGGPNQPQHF
NA | TRBJ1-1 | once | TRBV9 | TGTGCCAGCAGCGTAGATGGGGGGTGGGGGAACACTGAAGCTTTCTTT | CASSVDGGWGNTEAFF
TRBD2 | TRBJ2-1 | NA | TRBV11-2 | TGTGCCAGCGGTTCTCTTTTGTTAGCGGGAGGGGGCGGTGAGCAGTTCTTC | CASGSLLLAGGGGEQFF
TRBD1 | TRBJ1-2 | NA | TRBV5-6 | TGTGCCAGCAGCTGGGGGACAGTGGCCGTGGATGGCTACACCTTC | CASSWGTVAVDGYTF
NA | TRBJ1-2 | NA | TRBV28 | TGTGGCAGTCAGTCGGGCTATGGCTACACCTTC | CGSQSGYGYTF
NA | TRBJ2-2 | NA | TRBV7-3 | TGTGCCAGCAGCCGCGCCACCGGGGAGCTGTTTTTT | CASSRATGELFF
NA | TRBJ1-5 | NA | TRBV6-5 | TGTGCCAGCAGACGAGGACAGAATCAGCCCCAGCATTTT | CASRRGQNQPQHF
NA | TRBJ1-2 | NA | TRBV10-3 | TGTGCCATCAGCGATCAGACAGAAATCTATGGCTACACCTTC | CAISDQTEIYGYTF